This T cell receptor beta chain was observed in a study of Ad26.COV2.S vaccination and SARS-CoV-2 variants. The treatment here: over 15 received Ad26.COV2.S at low or high dose, single or two shots; five or six received placebo; per-sample allocation not given. Samples analyzed were those drawn on day 63 after the first vaccine or placebo injection. Clones were sequenced by immunoSEQ multiplex PCR, and TCRdb holds only the in-frame ones, with some missing. This table holds some 390,000 clones, over 75% found once. The CDR3 is 18 residues long. The V and J genes are TRBV21-1 and TRBJ2-7; TRBD2 is the table's D call and was not checked against the DNA. TRBV21-1 is noted as a pseudogene. The receptor's source is a person aged 18-65 years who received the Ad26.COV2.S COVID-19 vaccine or a placebo. The sample consisted of peripheral blood, taken in a trial of Ad26.COV2.S vaccine versus placebo. CDR3 sequence: CASSKGTGSIAGATEQYF. The CDR3 DNA reads as TGTGCCAGCAGCAAGGGGACAGGGTCTATAGCGGGAGCGACCGAGCAGTACTTC.